Listed here are 18 T cell receptor beta chains from one sample, sequenced in a study of T cell responses to AZD1222 COVID-19 vaccine. Generated by immunoSEQ multiplex PCR, the TCRdb table keeps only in-frame clones and is missing some. In the table there are 130,000 or so clones, 88% of which are singletons. The sample consisted of peripheral blood, taken 28 days after the second AZD1222 dose. The receptors originated from an adult who received the AZD1222 COVID-19 vaccine.

V and J are TRBV27 and TRBJ2-1; tentatively, D is TRBD1 (5 bases). From germline, CDR1 is MNHEY and CDR2 SMNVEV (reference sequence). V was pared by 6 bases and J by 6 bases, with 15 bases between. This CDR3 region has 14 residues. The CDR3 protein is CASSPSDSSNEQFF. In DNA, the CDR3 is TGTGCCAGCAGCCCGTCTGACAGCAGCAATGAGCAGTTCTTC.

The rearrangement links TRBV19 to TRBJ1-5; no clear D gene. From germline, CDR1 is LNHDA and CDR2 SQIVND (reference sequence). Trimming took 2 bases from V and 4 from J, leaving 6 bases between them. This CDR3 is built from 13 residues. For the CDR3, the DNA is TGTGCCAGTAGTATATGGCAAAATCAGCCCCAGCATTTT. Translated: CASSIWQNQPQHF.

This chain connects TRBV6-5 to TRBJ2-5; possible D gene TRBD2, 6 bases. Trimming removed 2 bases at V and 5 bases at J, with 18 bases between. This CDR3 region has 16 residues. CDR1 and CDR2 (germline): MNHEY, SVGAGI. CDR3 loop: CASSYGSGRQWETQYF. The DNA for the CDR3 is TGTGCCAGCAGTTACGGGTCAGGGAGGCAGTGGGAGACCCAGTACTTC.

This clone was detected only once. The chain joins TRBV20-1 to TRBJ2-1; D unclear. The V gene lost 7 bases and the J gene lost 4 bases, with 8 bases spanning the gap. Germline-derived CDR1 and CDR2 are DFQATT and SNEGSKA (reference sequence). The CDR3 loop spans 11 amino acids. The CDR3 loop reads CSVNYYNEQFF. CDR3 DNA: TGCAGTGTAAATTATTACAATGAGCAGTTCTTC.

This chain connects TRBV7-3 to TRBJ2-7; perhaps TRBD2 as D (6 bases). The CDR3 length is 14 residues. V lost 4 bases, J lost 2 bases, and 12 bases lay in between. Germline-derived CDR1 and CDR2 are SGHTA and FQGTGA. The CDR3 DNA is TGTGCCAGCAGCTCAGACGCGGGAACCTACGAGCAGTACTTC. This gives the protein CASSSDAGTYEQYF. Drawing the rest from reference TRBV7-3 and TRBJ2-7, the complete variable domain is GAGVSQTPSNKVTEKGKYVELRCDPISGHTALYWYRQSLGQGPEFLIYFQGTGAADDSGLPNDRFFAVRPEGSVSTLKIQRTERGDSAVYLCASSSDAGTYEQYFGPGTRLTVT.

The V and J genes are TRBV5-1 and TRBJ2-5, with D unclear. CDR1 and CDR2 (germline): SGHRS, YFSETQ. This CDR3 contains 14 residues. V gave up 0 bases and J gave up 4 bases, with 10 bases separating them. The CDR3 DNA reads as TGCGCCAGCAGCTTGGAGGCAGATATAGAGACCCAGTACTTC. Its translation is CASSLEADIETQYF.

The V call is TRBV10-2, the J call TRBJ1-1, with D possibly being TRBD1 (6 bases). Per the germline V gene, CDR1 is WSHSY and CDR2 is SAAADI. The germline V and J ends were trimmed by 3 bases and 1 base, with 12 bases remaining between them. CDR3 length: 15 amino acids. The CDR3 loop reads CASSDGRGTNTEAFF. CDR3 bases: TGCGCCAGCAGTGATGGGAGGGGGACGAACACTGAAGCTTTCTTT.

The chain couples TRBV7-8 to TRBJ2-7; D is unclear. Trimming pared 5 bases from V and 6 bases from J, leaving 11 bases between. The germline CDR1 and CDR2 sequences are SGHVS and FQNEAQ. The CDR3 covers 12 residues. The CDR3 region has the DNA TGTGCCAGCAGCCCTACCTTAGTCGAGCAGTACTTC. Its protein is CASSPTLVEQYF.

The CDR3 protein is CASSTVQGFFGNTIYF. The CDR3 DNA reads as TGTGCCAGCTCAACGGTACAGGGCTTTTTTGGAAACACCATATATTTT. The chain couples TRBV18 to TRBJ1-3, with D maybe TRBD1 (6 bases). CDR1 and CDR2 (germline): KGHSH, LQKENI. This CDR3 spans 16 amino acids. V was trimmed by 5 bases and J by 3 bases, leaving 17 bases between them.

V gene TRBV5-4 combines with J gene TRBJ1-1, with D possibly being TRBD1 (6 bases). The V end was cut by 0 bases, the J end by 8 bases, with 20 bases between. This CDR3 has 16 residues. CDR1 SGHNT and CDR2 YYREEE come from the germline V gene (reference sequence). The CDR3 reads CASSLVVMAGDSEAFF. CDR3 DNA: TGTGCCAGCAGCTTGGTCGTTATGGCAGGGGATTCAGAAGCTTTCTTT.

The V call is TRBV6-2 or TRBV6-3, the J call TRBJ2-1; D uncertain. Trimming removed 0 bases at V and 2 bases at J, with 8 bases between. The CDR3 is 15 residues long. Germline V gene sequence: CDR1 MNHEY, CDR2 SVGEGT. The CDR3: CASSYSSVPYNEQFF. DNA for the CDR3: TGTGCCAGCAGTTACTCCTCCGTTCCCTACAATGAGCAGTTCTTC.

The chain combines TRBV11-2 with TRBJ2-7; 9 bases fit TRBD2. Germline lookup yields CDR1 SGHAT and CDR2 FQNNGV. V was clipped by 3 bases and J by 0 bases; unmatched bases: 3. This CDR3 is built from 15 residues. CDR3 loop: CASSFYSGSSYEQYF. DNA for the CDR3: TGTGCCAGCAGCTTTTATAGCGGGAGCTCCTACGAGCAGTACTTC.

The J gene is TRBJ2-3, the V gene TRBV5-4, with D perhaps matching TRBD2 (6 bases). The CDR3 runs to 14 residues. V lost 3 bases, J lost 4 bases, and 12 bases lay in between. Per the germline V gene, CDR1 is SGHNT and CDR2 is YYREEE (reference sequence). This chain's CDR3 is CASSSPGGADTQYF. DNA of the CDR3: TGTGCCAGCAGCTCCCCTGGAGGGGCAGATACGCAGTATTTT.

This clone showed up just once. The gene calls are TRBV27 and TRBJ2-7; D is possibly TRBD1 (6 bases). Trimming took 2 bases from V and 0 from J, leaving 11 bases between them. Germline values: CDR1 MNHEY, CDR2 SMNVEV (reference sequence). The CDR3 runs 15 residues. CDR3 amino acids: CASSLRGHSSYEQYF. The CDR3 DNA sequence: TGTGCCAGCAGTTTAAGGGGACACAGCTCCTACGAGCAGTACTTC.

The chain employs TRBV2 and TRBJ2-1, with 15 nucleotides matching TRBD2. The CDR3 totals 18 residues. V lost 5 bases and J lost 3; bases outside the gene matches: 8. Germline loops: CDR1 SNHLY, CDR2 FYNNEI. The CDR3 spells CASSPGTSGRYIYNEQFF. CDR3 coding DNA: TGTGCCAGCAGTCCCGGGACTAGCGGGAGGTATATCTACAATGAGCAGTTCTTC. Together with reference TRBV2 and TRBJ2-1, the CDR3 gives the full variable domain: EPEVTQTPSHQVTQMGQEVILRCVPISNHLYFYWYRQILGQKVEFLVSFYNNEISEKSEIFDDQFSVERPDGSNFTLKIRSTKLEDSAMYFCASSPGTSGRYIYNEQFFGPGTRLTVL.

The chain carries TRBV7-9 and TRBJ1-5; D is unclear. The V end was cut by 1 base, the J end by 2 bases, with 6 bases between. Germline V gene sequence: CDR1 SEHNR, CDR2 FQNEAQ (reference sequence). There are 14 residues in the CDR3. The CDR3 DNA reads TGTGCCAGCAGCTTAGAAGGCGGCAATCAGCCCCAGCATTTT. Encoded protein: CASSLEGGNQPQHF.

The rearrangement uses TRBV19 and TRBJ2-2, with TRBD2 matching 9 bases. Germline assignment: CDR1 LNHDA and CDR2 SQIVND (reference sequence). V trimming: 6 bases; J trimming: 3 bases; junction bases outside the gene matches: 8. This CDR3 contains 16 residues. The CDR3 nucleotides are TGTGCCAGTAGCAGAAATAGCGGGGGTGACACCGGGGAGCTGTTTTTT. Its translation: CASSRNSGGDTGELFF.

The chain links TRBV4-1 to TRBJ2-7; 11 bases are shared with TRBD2. The CDR3 has 15 residues. CDR1 MGHRA and CDR2 YSYEKL come from the germline V gene. J gave up 3 bases and V 4 bases, and 5 bases lay outside the gene matches. The CDR3 DNA is TGCGCCAGCAGCCCCGGACTAGCGGGCCTCTACGAGCAGTACTTC. Its protein is CASSPGLAGLYEQYF.